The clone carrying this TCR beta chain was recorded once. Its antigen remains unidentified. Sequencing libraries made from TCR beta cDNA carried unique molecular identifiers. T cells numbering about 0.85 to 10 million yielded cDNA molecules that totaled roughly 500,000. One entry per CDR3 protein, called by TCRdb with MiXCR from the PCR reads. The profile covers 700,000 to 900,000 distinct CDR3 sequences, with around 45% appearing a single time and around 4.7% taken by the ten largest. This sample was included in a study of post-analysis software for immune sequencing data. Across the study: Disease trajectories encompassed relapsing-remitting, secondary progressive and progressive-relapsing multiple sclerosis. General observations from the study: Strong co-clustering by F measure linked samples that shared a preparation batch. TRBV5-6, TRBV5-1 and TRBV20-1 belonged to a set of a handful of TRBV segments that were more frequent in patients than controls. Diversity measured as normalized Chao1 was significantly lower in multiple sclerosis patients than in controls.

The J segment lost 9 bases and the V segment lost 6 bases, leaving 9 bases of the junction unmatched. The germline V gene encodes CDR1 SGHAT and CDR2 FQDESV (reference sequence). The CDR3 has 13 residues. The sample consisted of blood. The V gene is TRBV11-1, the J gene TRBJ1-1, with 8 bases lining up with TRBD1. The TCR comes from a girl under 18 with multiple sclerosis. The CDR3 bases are TGTGCCAGCAGTTTCCAGGGGGCATCTCAAGCTTTCTTT. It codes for CASSFQGASQAFF.